Listed here are 27 T cell receptor beta chains from one sample, sequenced in a study of spatial heterogeneity in lung cancer. Study-wide results and limits: The number of expanded tumor alpha and beta chains correlated with mutation number.

TCRdb called the 5' RACE reads again in MiXCR, with one record for every CDR3 protein. Seen here are 4,000 to 6,000 distinct CDR3 sequences, almost 6.5% observed once, and the top ten hold just over 35%. The time point was: sample taken at primary tumor resection. No cognate antigen is known for these TCRs. The sample was lung tumor tissue, taken at surgery. The receptors derive from a female donor with early-stage non-small cell lung cancer.

Regarding this clonotype: Given a much more abundant clone one base away, this may be a read error. This beta chain turned up in a library designed for alpha chains; as an off-target read, its abundance says little. This rearrangement joins TRBV12-3 or TRBV12-4 to TRBJ2-1; TRBD1 might be the D (6 bases). This CDR3 has 14 residues. The V end lost 5 bases, the J end lost 8 bases, and 16 bases lay between the germline ends. CDR3 nucleotide sequence: TGTGCCAGCAGTATAGGACAGCTGATGGATGAGCAGTTCTTC. Encoded protein: CASSIGQLMDEQFF.

This clonotype was seen repeatedly, ten times or more. This beta chain came through as a stray read in a library set up for alpha chains, and its size says little. The genes are TRBV28 and TRBJ2-2; unclear D gene. The germline V and J ends were trimmed by 6 bases and 4 bases, with 12 bases remaining between them. The CDR3 is 14 amino acids. Germline CDR1 is MDHEN and CDR2 is SYDVKM. Here the CDR3 DNA reads TGTGCCAGCAGAAACCAAGGGATCACCGGGGAGCTGTTTTTT. Translation gives CASRNQGITGELFF.

This clonotype was found many times. This beta chain is a stray read from a library made for alpha chains; its abundance is not meaningful. This sequence joins TRBV5-1 and TRBJ2-7; 10 positions agree with TRBD1. The CDR3 consists of 15 residues. Per the germline V gene, CDR1 is SGHRS and CDR2 is YFSETQ. V dropped 2 bases and J dropped 9; count of bases not matched to a gene: 11. The CDR3 nucleotides read TGCGCCAGCAGCTTCGGAGACAGGGGGCAATCGGGGCAGTACTTC. This codes for CASSFGDRGQSGQYF.

Ten or more counts support this clonotype. For a library built for alpha chains, this beta chain is a stray read; little rests on its size. This chain connects TRBV11-2 to TRBJ1-6; D possibly corresponds to TRBD1 (5 bases). Looked up from germline, CDR1 is SGHAT and CDR2 is FQNNGV. Trimming removed 3 bases from V and 7 bases from J, with 7 bases in between. The CDR3 has 13 residues. CDR3 nucleotide sequence: TGTGCCAGCAGCTTTGGGGGGAATTCACCCCTCCACTTT. This sequence encodes CASSFGGNSPLHF. Full variable domain (outside the CDR3, taken from reference TRBV11-2 and TRBJ1-6): EAGVAQSPRYKIIEKRQSVAFWCNPISGHATLYWYQQILGQGPKLLIQFQNNGVVDDSQLPKDRFSAERLKGVDSTLKIQPAKLEDSAVYLCASSFGGNSPLHFGNGTRLTVT.

In its sample, this clonotype ranks as medium-sized. A library prepared for alpha chains yielded this beta chain as an off-target read; its size is of little meaning. The gene calls are TRBV7-3 and TRBJ2-1; D gene unclear. The CDR3 totals 17 residues. The germline CDR1 and CDR2 sequences are SGHTA and FQGTGA. V was trimmed by 6 bases and J by 5 bases, leaving 23 bases between them. In DNA, the CDR3 is TGTGCCAGCAGAGACCCGGGCCACCCTAATTCGGACAATGAGCAGTTCTTC. It codes for CASRDPGHPNSDNEQFF.

In its sample, this clonotype ranks as medium-sized (0.01 to 0.1%). This beta chain is an unintended read in a library built for alpha chains; its size means little. V gene TRBV10-3 combines with J gene TRBJ1-1, with unresolved D. This CDR3 region has 13 residues. The V gene's germline CDR1 is ENHRY and CDR2 SYGVKD. V was trimmed by 11 bases and J by 4 bases, leaving 17 bases between them. CDR3 region: CAAGGGPGTEAFF. As DNA, the CDR3 is TGTGCCGCCGGAGGCGGGCCGGGCACTGAAGCTTTCTTT.

This clonotype was detected many times. Within a library made for alpha chains, this beta chain is off target, and its count is uninformative. The chain recombines TRBV5-1 with TRBJ1-6, with a possible D match to TRBD1 (5 bases). The CDR3 extends over 17 amino acids. CDR1 is SGHRS and CDR2 is YFSETQ in the germline V gene. V lost 4 bases and J lost 8, with 22 bases in between. This CDR3 reads CASSPRGSAGGDSPLHF. The CDR3 DNA reads as TGCGCCAGCAGCCCGAGGGGAAGCGCCGGGGGGGATTCACCCCTCCACTTT.

By frequency in the sample, this clonotype is medium-sized. Little can be read into the size of this beta chain, an off-target read in a library designed for alpha chains. The chain joins TRBV15 to TRBJ2-1, with D unclear. This CDR3 has 15 amino acids. Trimming pared 1 base from V and 8 bases from J, leaving 15 bases between. Per the germline V gene, CDR1 is LNHNV and CDR2 is YYDKDF (reference sequence). CDR3 region: CATSRVARIEDEQFF. CDR3 DNA: TGTGCCACCAGCAGAGTGGCTAGGATCGAAGATGAGCAGTTCTTC.

This clonotype was seen many times. For a library built for alpha chains, this beta chain is a stray read; little rests on its size. This rearrangement joins TRBV6-5 to TRBJ1-5; a possible D gene is TRBD1 (5 bases). Trimming took off 4 bases at V and 5 bases at J, with 12 bases between the two ends. The CDR3 consists of 14 residues. The germline V gene encodes CDR1 MNHEY and CDR2 SVGAGI. The DNA of the CDR3 is TGTGCCAGCAGTTCACGCGGGGGTGATCAGCCCCAGCATTTT. This sequence encodes CASSSRGGDQPQHF.

Within the sample, this clonotype is medium-sized (0.01 to 0.1%). This beta chain is an unintended read in a library built for alpha chains; its size means little. The gene calls are TRBV28 and TRBJ2-5; D not certain. The V gene's germline CDR1 is MDHEN and CDR2 SYDVKM. The CDR3 length is 13 residues. Trimming left V 4 bases short and J 5 bases short, with 11 bases between. This chain's CDR3 is CASSSPRAETQYF. The CDR3 coding sequence is TGTGCCAGCAGTTCTCCCCGAGCCGAGACCCAGTACTTC.

The sample holds many counts of this clonotype. This beta chain appears as a stray read in a library generated for alpha chains; its size is not informative. The V call is TRBV7-9, the J call TRBJ2-1, with D uncertain. The CDR3 has 11 amino acids. Trimming took 5 bases from V and 8 from J, leaving 7 bases between them. Germline CDR1 is SEHNR and CDR2 is FQNEAQ (reference sequence). The CDR3 region is CASSQSYEQFF. Here the CDR3 DNA reads TGTGCCAGCAGCCAAAGCTATGAGCAGTTCTTC.

This clonotype appeared many times. This beta chain came through as a stray read in a library set up for alpha chains, and its size says little. The J gene is TRBJ2-2, the V gene TRBV29-1, with D maybe TRBD1 (8 bases). V shed 6 bases and J shed 2 bases, with 22 bases lying between them. The CDR3 is made up of 17 amino acids. The germline CDR1 and CDR2 sequences are SQVTM and ANQGSEA. This chain's CDR3 is CSVIGGVGTGNTGELFF. In DNA, the CDR3 is TGCAGCGTCATTGGGGGGGTTGGGACAGGCAACACCGGGGAGCTGTTTTTT.

This clonotype was counted at least ten times. This beta chain slipped into a library made for alpha chains as a stray read, so its size is not meaningful. The chain joins TRBV7-3 to TRBJ2-2; D is ambiguous. The CDR3 loop spans 15 amino acids. Per germline, CDR1 SGHTA and CDR2 FQGTGA. V shed 1 base and J shed 4 bases, with 10 bases lying between them. The CDR3 here is CASSLNRRGTGELFF. CDR3 coding DNA: TGTGCCAGCAGCTTAAATAGAAGAGGCACCGGGGAGCTGTTTTTT.

This clonotype was detected many times. For a library built for alpha chains, this beta chain is a stray read; little rests on its size. The chain combines TRBV7-9 with TRBJ1-1; D gene uncertain. The V end lost 1 base, the J end lost 0 bases, and 12 bases lay between the germline ends. CDR3 length equals 16 residues. CDR1 and CDR2 from the germline V gene are SEHNR and FQNEAQ (reference sequence). The DNA of the CDR3 is TGTGCCAGCAGCTTAGTAAACGGAGGACTGAACACTGAAGCTTTCTTT. Amino acid sequence: CASSLVNGGLNTEAFF.

Many counts were recorded for this clonotype. This beta chain is off target for a library built for alpha chains, so its abundance means little. The rearrangement links TRBV18 to TRBJ1-4; possibly TRBD1 for D (6 bases). Germline V CDR1 and CDR2: KGHSH, LQKENI. V was shortened by 5 bases and J by 5 bases, with 15 bases between the two germline ends. CDR3 length: 15 amino acids. The CDR3 bases are TGTGCCAGCTCAAGAGGGGACGGACAGAATGAAAAACTGTTTTTT. This codes for CASSRGDGQNEKLFF.

This clonotype was recorded at least ten times. With the library built for alpha chains, this beta chain is off target and its frequency is not meaningful. This sequence joins TRBV28 and TRBJ2-7, with a possible D match to TRBD1 (5 bases). The CDR3 runs to 13 residues. Germline V CDR1 and CDR2: MDHEN, SYDVKM. The V gene lost 4 bases and the J gene lost 7 bases, with 14 bases spanning the gap. The CDR3 loop reads CASSSGLVGEQYV. In DNA form, the CDR3 reads TGTGCCAGCAGTTCAGGGTTGGTCGGGGAGCAGTACGTC.

This clonotype is medium-sized (0.01 to 0.1%) in the sample. This beta chain is a stray sequence in a library constructed for alpha chains; its clone size is not meaningful. The chain recombines TRBV12-5 with TRBJ1-1; TRBD1 agrees at 7 bases. Germline V gene sequence: CDR1 LGHNT, CDR2 FRNRAP. V was pared by 4 bases and J by 3 bases, with 11 bases of the junction left unmatched. This CDR3 is built from 16 residues. CDR3 nucleotides: TGTGCTAGTGGTTCCGCCCTAGGGGGCGCGGACACTGAAGCTTTCTTT. Its protein is CASGSALGGADTEAFF.

This clonotype ranks as medium-sized (0.01 to 0.1%). A library made for alpha chains picked up this beta chain off target, so its size means little. J is TRBJ2-3 and V is TRBV2; 12 bases are shared with TRBD2. The CDR3 is 15 residues long. Germline CDR1 and CDR2: SNHLY and FYNNEI. V trimming: 5 bases; J trimming: 4 bases; junction bases outside the gene matches: 4. CDR3 residues: CASSIRLAGADTQYF. The CDR3 DNA reads as TGTGCCAGCAGTATCAGACTAGCGGGGGCAGATACGCAGTATTTT.

At least ten counts were recorded for this clonotype. Because the library targeted alpha chains, this beta chain is an off-target read whose size means little. The chain carries TRBV15 and TRBJ1-5; D is uncertain. Per germline, CDR1 LNHNV and CDR2 YYDKDF (reference sequence). This CDR3 has 14 amino acids. V lost 2 bases and J lost 8, with 13 bases in between. CDR3 DNA: TGTGCCACCAGCAGATCAAGAGATGTTAAGCCCCAGCATTTT. Protein product: CATSRSRDVKPQHF.

In its sample, this clonotype was seen many times. Found in a library prepared for alpha chains, this beta chain is an off-target read, and its abundance has little meaning. The genes are TRBV7-9 and TRBJ1-5; 11 bases agree with TRBD1. The ends lost 5 bases at V and 5 bases at J; junction bases unmatched: 5. This CDR3 region has 15 residues. Per the germline V gene, CDR1 is SEHNR and CDR2 is FQNEAQ (reference sequence). The CDR3 here is CASSLGTGGHQPQHF. The DNA for the CDR3 is TGTGCCAGCAGCCTAGGGACAGGGGGACATCAGCCCCAGCATTTT.

This clonotype is judged medium-sized. The library was designed around alpha chains, so this beta chain is a stray read whose abundance carries little weight. The chain combines TRBV7-9 with TRBJ1-2; D call uncertain. The V gene's germline CDR1 is SEHNR and CDR2 FQNEAQ (reference sequence). The CDR3 has 14 residues. Between the trimmed V and J ends, which lost 0 bases and 4 bases, there was a span of 9 bases. DNA of the CDR3: TGTGCCAGCAGCTTAGCCTCACAGACCTATGGCTACACCTTC. Its translation is CASSLASQTYGYTF.

By share, this clonotype counts as medium-sized (0.01 to 0.1%). As an off-target read in a library built for alpha chains, this beta chain has a frequency of little significance. The chain is built from TRBV9 and TRBJ2-1; D is possibly TRBD1 or TRBD2 (5 bases each). Germline V gene data show CDR1 as SGDLS and CDR2 as YYNGEE. The CDR3 contains 13 residues. The germline V and J ends were trimmed by 3 bases and 5 bases, with 9 bases remaining between them. The DNA of the CDR3 is TGTGCCAGCAGCGCCGGGGCCAACAATGAGCAGTTCTTC. It yields the protein CASSAGANNEQFF. Combining the CDR3 with reference TRBV9 and TRBJ2-1 gives the whole variable domain DSGVTQTPKHLITATGQRVTLRCSPRSGDLSVYWYQQSLDQGLQFLIQYYNGEERAKGNILERFSAQQFPDLHSELNLSSLELGDSALYFCASSAGANNEQFFGPGTRLTVL.

In its sample, this clonotype was seen a few times. Being off target in a library aimed at alpha chains, this beta chain has a size of little meaning. The V call is TRBV24-1, the J call TRBJ2-5; the D gene could be TRBD1 or TRBD2 (5 bases each). V was shortened by 5 bases and J by 4 bases, with 10 bases between the two germline ends. The CDR3 is made up of 13 amino acids. The germline gives CDR1 KGHDR, CDR2 SFDVKD. CDR3 sequence reads: CATSGGRLETQYF. The CDR3 nucleotides are TGTGCCACCAGTGGGGGACGTTTAGAGACCCAGTACTTC.

This clonotype was observed many times. The size of this beta chain means little, since it is a stray read in a library made for alpha chains. The chain employs TRBV28 and TRBJ1-2; D perhaps matches TRBD1 (6 bases). V was clipped by 6 bases and J by 6 bases, with 14 bases between them. This CDR3 has 13 amino acids. The germline V gene encodes CDR1 MDHEN and CDR2 SYDVKM. Here the CDR3 reads CASRFRGADGYTF. CDR3 DNA sequence: TGTGCCAGCAGATTTCGGGGGGCAGATGGCTACACCTTC.

In its sample, this clonotype was seen a few times. This beta chain turned up in a library designed for alpha chains; as an off-target read, its abundance says little. The chain recombines TRBV12-5 with TRBJ2-3; TRBD2 aligns across 7 bases. The CDR3 extends over 14 amino acids. Trimming removed 3 bases from V and 4 bases from J; junction bases left unmatched: 4. Germline CDR1 is LGHNT and CDR2 is FRNRAP. CDR3 protein: CASGLGTTADTQYF. As DNA, the CDR3 is TGTGCTAGTGGTTTAGGGACTACTGCAGATACGCAGTATTTT.

This clonotype was counted ten times or more. As an off-target read in a library built for alpha chains, this beta chain has a frequency of little significance. This chain joins TRBV18 and TRBJ1-1, with 7 nucleotides matching TRBD1. V shed 3 bases and J 6 bases; nucleotides not matched to a gene: 4. The CDR3 has 13 amino acids. Germline loops: CDR1 KGHSH, CDR2 LQKENI. CDR3 in DNA: TGTGCCAGCTCACCGGGGCAGGGGGCTGAAGCTTTCTTT. It codes for CASSPGQGAEAFF.

Within the sample, this clonotype is medium-sized (0.01 to 0.1%). This beta chain slipped into a library made for alpha chains as a stray read, so its size is not meaningful. The chain is built from TRBV9 and TRBJ2-2; the D gene is possibly TRBD1 (5 bases). CDR3 size: 16 residues. V was cut by 0 bases and J by 2 bases, with 11 bases left in between. CDR1 is SGDLS, CDR2 YYNGEE, per germline. CDR3 coding DNA: TGTGCCAGCAGCGTAGCGACAGCCGCAAACACCGGGGAGCTGTTTTTT. Its protein product is CASSVATAANTGELFF.